The 16 T cell receptor beta chains below come from one sample, sequenced in a study of blood T cell repertoires in COVID-19. Sequencing used immunoSEQ multiplex PCR; TCRdb keeps in-frame clones, though not all of them. Of 200,000 to 250,000 clones listed, about 78% were seen once; the top ten hold less than 7%. What was sequenced was peripheral blood. These receptors originate from a woman in her 70s with acute or convalescent COVID-19.

This CDR3 is CASSHWDRGLYEQYF. Written as DNA, the CDR3 is TGTGCCAGCAGCCATTGGGACAGGGGGCTTTACGAGCAGTACTTC. The genes are TRBV3-1 (or the pseudogene TRBV3-2) and TRBJ2-7; TRBD1 matches at 12 bases. The CDR3 totals 15 residues. Trimming took 3 bases from V and 4 from J; bases not matched to a gene: 4. Germline CDR1 LGHDT, CDR2 YNNKEL (reference sequence).

The genes are TRBV4-2 and TRBJ1-2; D not resolved. Germline CDR1 reads LGHNA; CDR2 reads YNFKEQ. The CDR3 is made up of 13 amino acids. V lost 2 bases and J lost 4, with 8 bases in between. CDR3 DNA sequence: TGTGCCAGCAGCCAAAGTCCTATCTATGGCTACACCTTC. Translated, it gives CASSQSPIYGYTF.

The chain has TRBV7-2 and TRBJ2-3; 8 positions agree with TRBD2. The CDR3 runs 17 residues. The trim removed 2 bases at V and 2 bases at J, leaving 9 bases unmatched. Germline CDR1 SGHTA, CDR2 FQGNSA. The CDR3 reads CASSLSRAGGYTDTQYF. The CDR3 DNA sequence: TGTGCCAGCAGCTTATCGAGGGCGGGGGGCTACACAGATACGCAGTATTTT. Drawing the rest from reference TRBV7-2 and TRBJ2-3, the complete variable domain is GAGVSQSPSNKVTEKGKDVELRCDPISGHTALYWYRQSLGQGLEFLIYFQGNSAPDKSGLPSDRFSAERTGGSVSTLTIQRTQQEDSAVYLCASSLSRAGGYTDTQYFGPGTRLTVL.

The chain couples TRBV18 to TRBJ2-1; D is perhaps TRBD2 (5 bases). This CDR3 comprises 17 residues. V was pared by 0 bases and J by 3 bases, with 15 bases between. Per the germline V gene, CDR1 is KGHSH and CDR2 is LQKENI. CDR3: CASSPPKLPGGYNEQFF. DNA for the CDR3: TGTGCCAGCTCACCACCTAAACTCCCCGGAGGCTACAATGAGCAGTTCTTC.

This clone was found a few times. This chain links TRBV7-2 with TRBJ2-3, with D uncertain. The CDR3 consists of 12 residues. Deletions cut 1 base from V and 4 bases from J, with 3 bases between. Germline loops: CDR1 SGHTA, CDR2 FQGNSA. CDR3 DNA sequence: TGTGCCAGCAGCTTAGGGCCAGATACGCAGTATTTT. Protein: CASSLGPDTQYF.

The chain employs TRBV7-3 and TRBJ2-1, with TRBD2 as a possible D gene (6 bases). The germline CDR1 and CDR2 sequences are SGHTA and FQGTGA. V gave up 5 bases and J gave up 2 bases, with 10 bases separating them. This CDR3 is 14 amino acids long. As DNA, the CDR3 is TGTGCCAGCAGCCAAGCGGGTGCCTACAATGAGCAGTTCTTC. This gives the protein CASSQAGAYNEQFF.

This chain links TRBV6-6 with TRBJ2-5; D may be TRBD1 (7 bases). Deletions cut 4 bases from V and 5 bases from J, with 11 bases between. This CDR3 has 13 residues. The V gene's germline CDR1 is MNHNY and CDR2 SVGAGI (reference sequence). The CDR3 coding sequence is TGTGCCAGCAGTTCTCAGGGGGGTGAGACCCAGTACTTC. It specifies CASSSQGGETQYF.

The chain recombines TRBV5-6 with TRBJ1-6, with 7 bases matching TRBD1. The CDR3 runs 14 residues. The trim removed 4 bases at V and 5 bases at J, leaving 3 bases unmatched. Germline CDR1 is SGHDT and CDR2 is YYEEEE. DNA for the CDR3: TGTGCCAGCAGCCCGGGACAGAATAATTCACCCCTCCACTTT. It yields the protein CASSPGQNNSPLHF.

The rearrangement uses TRBV10-3 and TRBJ1-4; D might be TRBD1 (5 bases). Germline V gives CDR1 ENHRY, CDR2 SYGVKD. The CDR3 runs 17 residues. Trimming pared 0 bases from V and 2 bases from J, leaving 13 bases between. The CDR3 protein is CAISESYPQGTNEKLFF. The CDR3 DNA is TGTGCCATCAGTGAGTCTTATCCCCAGGGCACTAATGAAAAACTGTTTTTT.

The CDR3 region has the DNA TGTGCCAGCAGTCTGCCCGGACAGGCGCTCTCCTACGAGCAGTACTTC. It specifies CASSLPGQALSYEQYF. The V and J genes are TRBV2 and TRBJ2-7; 7 positions match TRBD1. Losses at the gene ends were 5 bases for V and 0 bases for J; bases not matched to a gene: 10. The V gene's germline CDR1 is SNHLY and CDR2 FYNNEI. The CDR3 spans 16 residues.

The chain employs TRBV29-1 and TRBJ2-3, with D possibly being TRBD2 (6 bases). The CDR3 covers 15 residues. Trimming took off 0 bases at V and 0 bases at J, with 10 bases between the two ends. The germline V gene has CDR1 SQVTM and CDR2 ANQGSEA. In nucleotides, the CDR3 is TGCAGCGTTGAAGATCGCGGGGTTAGCACAGATACGCAGTATTTT. Translation gives CSVEDRGVSTDTQYF.

There are a few counts of this clone. V gene TRBV18 combines with J gene TRBJ2-7; TRBD2 is a possible D gene (5 bases). The germline V gene encodes CDR1 KGHSH and CDR2 LQKENI. This CDR3 comprises 13 residues. Trimming stripped 6 bases from V and 0 bases from J, with 9 bases between. CDR3 protein: CASSYGSSYEQYF. In DNA form, the CDR3 reads TGTGCCAGCTCGTATGGGAGCTCCTACGAGCAGTACTTC.

The V and J genes are TRBV2 and TRBJ1-1; tentative D call: TRBD1 (5 bases). This CDR3 region has 14 residues. Looked up from germline, CDR1 is SNHLY and CDR2 is FYNNEI. Trimming removed 4 bases at V and 3 bases at J, with 12 bases between. For the CDR3, the DNA is TGTGCCAGCAGTGTTAAGGGGCTGGACACTGAAGCTTTCTTT. Translation: CASSVKGLDTEAFF. The full variable domain, rest sourced from reference TRBV2 and TRBJ1-1, is EPEVTQTPSHQVTQMGQEVILRCVPISNHLYFYWYRQILGQKVEFLVSFYNNEISEKSEIFDDQFSVERPDGSNFTLKIRSTKLEDSAMYFCASSVKGLDTEAFFGQGTRLTVV.

This clone was counted once. V gene TRBV19 combines with J gene TRBJ1-3, with a possible D match to TRBD1 (6 bases). V was cut by 8 bases and J by 0 bases, with 11 bases left in between. Germline loops: CDR1 LNHDA, CDR2 SQIVND (reference sequence). The CDR3 is made up of 14 amino acids. CDR3 nucleotide sequence: TGTGCCAGTTGGACAGCTCCCTCTGGAAACACCATATATTTT. Its translation: CASWTAPSGNTIYF.

The sample holds one count of this clone. The V and J genes are TRBV7-2 and TRBJ2-6; no clear D. The CDR3 contains 14 residues. Germline lookup yields CDR1 SGHTA and CDR2 FQGNSA. Trimming stripped 5 bases from V and 1 base from J, with 6 bases between. The CDR3 DNA reads TGTGCCAGCAGCGTACTATCTGGGGCCAACGTCCTGACTTTC. Its protein is CASSVLSGANVLTF.

The V and J genes are TRBV24-1 and TRBJ2-1; 7 bases line up with TRBD2. The CDR3 is made up of 13 amino acids. The germline V gene encodes CDR1 KGHDR and CDR2 SFDVKD. Trimming at V came to 1 base and at J to 11 bases, leaving 4 bases not matched to a gene. The CDR3 DNA reads TGTGCCACCAGTGATTTAGGAGCGGGAAAGCAGTTCTTC. Its protein product is CATSDLGAGKQFF.